This T cell receptor (beta chain) was recorded in a study of radiation and T cells in renal cell carcinoma (dated by TCRdb to about 2020). Describing the broader study: In total, 50 to 55 samples, comprising 26 tumors and roughly 27 peripheral blood samples, were subjected to TCR beta sequencing. The final blood draw was performed at 4 weeks after radiation, at the same time as nephrectomy. In the roughly 49 samples combined, around 3.7 million unique CDR3 nucleotide sequences were found, encoding 3,000,000 or so unique CDR3 amino acid sequences. What the study reported, not specific to this receptor: Blood repertoire dynamics were not followed beyond 4 weeks after treatment. Because pretreatment tumor biopsies were not available, the baseline intratumoral presence of clonotypes could not be determined. An increase in top tumor clonotypes in blood was observed from baseline to 2 weeks post-radiation, followed by contraction by 4 weeks, which was taken to suggest transient expansion of tumor-resident clones. The single-armed trial design could not address effects of radiation dose or scheduling on the TCR repertoire.

Following the manufacturer's recommendations, the immunoSEQ kit was used to generate TCR beta libraries from genomic DNA. For library preparation, a first multiplex PCR was performed with proprietary primers, followed by a second PCR in which unique barcodes were added, and bead cleanups were performed after each round. A positive control reaction and a negative control reaction, both provided in the kit, were run with every batch of samples. The final libraries underwent checking on an Agilent 4200 TapeStation D1000 ScreenTape, volumetric pooling, and quantification by qPCR. Sequencing was performed on an Illumina NextSeq500 with a MidOutput 150-cycle cartridge, and 156 Read1 and 15 Index1 cycles were run with kit custom primers. The pooled library was loaded at 0.8 to 1 pM with a roughly 20% PhiX control spike-in. The paper's processing steps were these. Vendor-processed data were analyzed in R, with a clonotype defined as all T cells sharing the same CDR3 nucleotide sequence. In the clone abundance analyses, frequencies in each sample were normalized to that sample's 10,000 most abundant clones. Public T cell clones, which averaged fewer than five per sample, were removed prior to analysis. Tumor-enriched clonotypes and baseline blood-enriched clonotypes were defined as those with an abundance difference of at least 32-fold between compartments. A beta-binomial differential abundance model was used to identify clonotypes that expanded or contracted between blood time points. The Baroni-Urbani and Buser coefficient was used to measure tumor-blood repertoire similarity, and groups were compared with two-tailed Wilcoxon tests in R. TCRdb's version of the immuneACCESS table is confined to in-frame rearrangements and falls short of the full clone set. An unresolved V gene accounts for under half of the shortfall where checked; the remainder is of unknown origin. V and J calls and clone size come straight from that table; D and trimming were deduced from the DNA. The sample table lists about 43,000 clones, roughly 80% of them with a count of one. Around 26% of the sample is in the top ten clones.

V lost 6 bases and J lost 2 bases, and the count of bases not matched to a germline gene is 7. CDR1 and CDR2 were assigned from the germline V gene (reference sequence) as MNHNY and SVGAGI. There are 16 amino acids in the CDR3, from cysteine to phenylalanine inclusive. The read is trimmed to its CDR3 DNA, 48 bases read in frame from base 1. Points on this clone: Its antigen is still unknown. The sample holds no much larger clone one base away, and base qualities are not on file.

Per the publication, the time point label means: blood 4 weeks post-SBRT, at nephrectomy. The treatment or condition label on this specimen signifies: 15 Gy SBRT to primary tumor, nephrectomy 4 weeks later. The samples were drawn from a clinical trial, where primary renal cell carcinomas were treated with 15 Gy of stereotactic body radiation therapy and then removed by nephrectomy 4 weeks afterward. Serial peripheral blood from radiation-treated patients was sampled at baseline, 2 weeks and 4 weeks after SBRT to track tumor-enriched clonotypes. Every patient's renal cell carcinoma showed clear cell pathology. Genomic DNA for TCR sequencing was prepared using the QIAamp DNA Blood Mini Kit (Qiagen). The analyses included only samples that passed all quality control checks.

Rearrangement joined TRBV6-6 to TRBJ1-4, with TRBD1 matching 9 junction bases. The sequence was collected from a woman between 65 and 79 years old with renal cell carcinoma. The sample consisted of blood, taken from a patient whose treatment included radiotherapy and nephrectomy. The DNA sequence is TGTGCCAGCAGGTCAACAGGGGGCGCGACTAATGAAAAACTGTTTTTT. Its translation is CASRSTGGATNEKLFF.